A single T cell receptor (beta chain) is shown here with its context. The specificity of this receptor is unknown. The sample holds no much larger clone one base away, and base qualities are not on file. Patients with a history of autoimmune disease or receiving systemic immunosuppression were excluded from the trial. Peripheral blood for TCR sequencing was collected from all dose cohorts at baseline, on cycle 4 day 1, and on cycle 7 day 1. The samples were drawn from a first-in-human, open-label, multicenter phase I dose-escalation trial of ivuxolimab. The trial enrolled adults with locally advanced or metastatic head and neck squamous cell, hepatocellular, melanoma or renal cell carcinoma. CD4+ and CD8+ T cells were sorted separately from peripheral blood before TCR sequencing. Genomic DNA was extracted from sorted cells for sequencing of the TCRbeta CDR3 region. The immunoSEQ Assay was used to sequence the TCRbeta CDR3 regions. Here the immuneACCESS table is served through TCRdb, limited to in-frame sequences with V and J called. Missing clones are a known gap in these copies; in checked studies unresolved V genes cover under half, and the rest lacks a known reason. The sample table lists more than 65,000 clones, around 85% of them with a count of one. The biggest ten clones account for approximately 6.1% of the sample.

The V and J ends are trimmed by 1 base and 0 bases, leaving 13 bases between them. Taken from the germline V gene (reference sequence), the CDR1 and CDR2 loops are SGHNT and YYREEE. The CDR3 has 16 amino acids, counting the end cysteine and phenylalanine. Only the CDR3 DNA stays, 48 bases, in frame from base 1. The sample comes from a study of OX40 agonist ivuxolimab in advanced cancers. A note on the overall study: Ivuxolimab, which targeted the costimulatory receptor OX40 (CD134), was an agonistic, fully human IgG2 monoclonal antibody. Intravenous ivuxolimab was administered to patients every 2 weeks at six dose levels: 0.01, 0.1, 0.3, 1.5, 3 and 10 mg/kg. Of the roughly 50 dose-escalation patients, hepatocellular carcinoma was present in 19, melanoma in roughly 15, renal cell carcinoma in 9 and head and neck cancer in 9. The dose-escalation cohort was approximately 83% male with a mean age of about 60 years, ranging from roughly 20 to 80. Prior anti-PD-1, anti-PD-L1 or anti-CTLA-4 therapy was permitted, and checkpoint inhibitors had been received by about two fifths of dose-escalation patients. Three dose-escalation patients achieved partial responses, one with hepatocellular carcinoma and two with cutaneous melanoma. The purpose of peripheral TCRbeta sequencing was to test whether ivuxolimab changed TCR sequence diversity and led to clonal T-cell expansion. The paper reports the monotherapy dose-escalation portion (N of about 50 patients) of the phase I ivuxolimab trial. General conclusions and limits of the study: Low levels of normalized T-cell clonal expansion were also seen in some patients who did not respond. Which antigens the clonally expanded peripheral T cells were specific for was not determined. After ivuxolimab, more expanded clones were found on average in CD8+ T cells than in CD4+ T cells. Partial responders in the 0.1-3.0 mg/kg groups had among the lowest normalized peripheral clonal expansion, especially among CD8+ T cells. Clonal expansion of both CD4+ and CD8+ blood T cells was observed from baseline to week 6 at doses 0.1 to 3.0 mg/kg.

The rearranged segments are TRBV5-4 and TRBJ1-1, with an unclear D gene assignment. This sequence was found in an adult with an advanced solid tumor such as melanoma, head and neck, liver or kidney cancer. Sequenced material: CD4+ or CD8+ T cells sorted from blood, taken in a trial of the OX40 agonist ivuxolimab. The nucleotides read TGTGCCAGCAGCTTGTTGGGCATCCCCATGAACACTGAAGCTTTCTTT. The encoded protein is CASSLLGIPMNTEAFF.